This T cell receptor (beta chain) was identified in a study of shared clonotypes between healthy human individuals. As for the study in general: Two women and three men aged 18 to 49 made up the donors. Study results and limitations: Though the depth was large, rarefaction showed that sorted-subset sequencing was incomplete.

The CDR3 contains 14 residues. Trimming shortened V by 4 bases and J by 1 base, and 12 bases separated the two germline ends. Per the germline V gene, CDR1 is SQVTM and CDR2 is ANQGSEA. Genomic DNA (from each subset) was split evenly across several immunoSEQ plates. Data came from immunoSEQ multiplex PCR; TCRdb stores just in-frame clones and leaves some out. The table includes 850,000 to 1,100,000 clones, approximately 77% detected once. With regard to this clone: Antigen specificity is unknown. The sample contains more than one DNA sequence encoding this CDR3.

The sequence derives from a man aged 18-30 years in good health. Some clones in this sample may be carry-over from other donors' samples. The material sequenced was memory CD4+ T cells from PBMCs. The subset was: CD45RA-negative fraction. This chain uses TRBV29-1 with TRBJ2-3, with D maybe TRBD2 (5 bases). This CDR3 is CSVGGVEGTDTQYF. The DNA for the CDR3 is TGCAGCGTTGGGGGAGTAGAAGGCACAGATACGCAGTATTTT.